This T cell receptor (beta chain) comes out of a study of Graves' ophthalmopathy and Graves' hyperthyroidism. As concerns this clonotype: The antigen remains undetermined.

Findings and caveats of the study: Blood was where most expanded thyroid clonotypes above 0.001 frequency also turned up. In separating ophthalmopathy from stable hyperthyroidism, a 13-signature model achieved around 85% sensitivity and 70% to 83% specificity.

Amplification of TCR beta CDR3 regions used RNA transcripts. The library came from an HTBI-primed first-round RT-PCR and a second-round multiplex PCR. Using its own MiXCR run on the multiplex PCR reads, TCRdb lists one record per CDR3 protein. This table has 650,000 to 800,000 distinct CDR3 sequences, over 40% appearing once. Out of around 9.7 ml of fresh peripheral blood, PBMCs were obtained. Germline values: CDR1 MGHDK, CDR2 SYGVNS. The CDR3 has 18 amino acids. With V trimmed by 4 bases and J by 7 bases, 14 bases remained unmatched. V is TRBV25-1 and J is TRBJ1-5; TRBD1 matches at 12 bases. This TCR came from an adult man with Graves' ophthalmopathy. The material sequenced was peripheral blood. The CDR3 region is CASSASSPGQGARQPQHF. CDR3 DNA: TGTGCCAGCAGTGCCAGCAGCCCGGGACAGGGGGCAAGGCAGCCCCAGCATTTT.